Sequencing of this T cell receptor beta chain was carried out in a study of CD8 T cells in ankylosing spondylitis. Study findings and constraints: Characteristic, it appeared, of ankylosing spondylitis blood was a TCR beta motif of about eight highly homologous variants. In the blood and synovial fluid of reactive arthritis, some motif variants had been previously reported. Reportedly, matched ankylosing spondylitis synovial fluid was significantly enriched for disease-linked clones. Researchers report that disease-linked clones proved CD8+ and relatively rare in peripheral blood.

V lost 0 bases and J 9 bases, leaving 11 bases between the germline ends. Looked up from germline, CDR1 is SNHLY and CDR2 is FYNNEI. This CDR3 spans 13 amino acids. This clonotype was seen at least ten times. The antigen remains unidentified. Quantitative barcoded 5'-RACE was used to prepare TCR beta libraries. Each CDR3 protein is one row after TCRdb ran MiXCR on the 5' RACE reads. Here the sample spans just under 550,000 distinct CDR3 sequences, about 13% being singletons. This chain joins TRBV2 and TRBJ1-1; possibly TRBD1 for D (5 bases). This clonotype was obtained from a male donor with ankylosing spondylitis. The sample taken for sequencing was blood, either unsorted or a sorted T cell fraction (not recorded which). In DNA, the CDR3 is TGTGCCAGCAGTGAAGCCCCCGACAGAAAAGCTTTCTTT. Amino acids: CASSEAPDRKAFF.